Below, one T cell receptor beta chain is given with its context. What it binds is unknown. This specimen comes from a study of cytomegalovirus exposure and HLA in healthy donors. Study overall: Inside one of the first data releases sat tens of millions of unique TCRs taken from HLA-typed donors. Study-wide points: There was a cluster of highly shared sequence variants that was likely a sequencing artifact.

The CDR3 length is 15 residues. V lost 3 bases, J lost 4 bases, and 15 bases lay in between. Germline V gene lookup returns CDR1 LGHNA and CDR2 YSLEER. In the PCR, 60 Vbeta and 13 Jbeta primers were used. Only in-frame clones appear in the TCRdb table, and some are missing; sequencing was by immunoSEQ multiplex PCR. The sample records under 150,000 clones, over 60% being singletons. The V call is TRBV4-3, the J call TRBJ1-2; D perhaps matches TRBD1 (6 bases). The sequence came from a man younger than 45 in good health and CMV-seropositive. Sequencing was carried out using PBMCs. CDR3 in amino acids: CASSQSPGHPYGYTF. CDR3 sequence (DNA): TGCGCCAGCAGCCAGTCACCGGGACACCCCTATGGCTACACCTTC.